This is a list of T cell receptor beta chains from one sample in a study of OX40 agonist ivuxolimab in advanced cancers. TCRdb keeps only in-frame clones here, not all; method: immunoSEQ multiplex PCR. The data show tens of thousands of clones, roughly nine tenths seen once. Sample: CD4+ or CD8+ T cells sorted from blood, taken in a trial of the OX40 agonist ivuxolimab. These receptor sequences come from an adult with an advanced solid tumor such as melanoma, head and neck, liver or kidney cancer. Each CDR3 is given with its conserved first and last residue. The order of the fields is D gene, V gene, clone size, J gene, CDR3 protein, CDR3 DNA. A D gene is named only where the DNA matches it firmly. A row's size may be missing; if present it is once, few, many or a size class.

D: NA; V: TRBV7-9; size: once; J: TRBJ2-5; CDR3: CASSAFDYYQETQYF; DNA: TGTGCCAGCAGCGCCTTTGACTATTATCAAGAGACCCAGTACTTC
D: NA; V: TRBV5-1; size: NA; J: TRBJ2-2; CDR3: CASSLFGDTGELFF; DNA: TGCGCCAGCAGCTTGTTTGGGGACACCGGGGAGCTGTTTTTT
D: TRBD2; V: TRBV10-3; size: NA; J: TRBJ2-7; CDR3: CAISEASGPYEQYF; DNA: TGTGCCATCAGTGAGGCTAGCGGCCCCTACGAGCAGTACTTC
D: TRBD1; V: TRBV18; size: NA; J: TRBJ1-5; CDR3: CASSPRTGVNQPQHF; DNA: TGTGCCAGCTCACCGCGGACAGGGGTTAATCAGCCCCAGCATTTT
D: NA; V: TRBV5-1; size: NA; J: TRBJ2-3; CDR3: CASSWQGTNADTQYF; DNA: TGCGCCAGCAGCTGGCAGGGGACCAACGCGGATACGCAGTATTTT
D: NA; V: TRBV30; size: few; J: TRBJ2-3; CDR3: CAWSVLESADTQYF; DNA: TGTGCCTGGAGTGTACTGGAGAGTGCAGATACGCAGTATTTT
D: NA; V: TRBV30; size: NA; J: TRBJ1-5; CDR3: CAWSDQGNQPQHF; DNA: TGTGCCTGGAGTGACCAGGGCAATCAGCCCCAGCATTTT
D: NA; V: TRBV10-1; size: once; J: TRBJ2-1; CDR3: CARKVGGQFF; DNA: TGCGCCCGAAAGGTAGGAGGGCAGTTCTTC
D: TRBD2; V: TRBV29-1; size: NA; J: TRBJ2-2; CDR3: CSVDGGINTGELFF; DNA: TGCAGCGTTGACGGGGGGATTAACACCGGGGAGCTGTTTTTT
D: TRBD2; V: TRBV9; size: NA; J: TRBJ2-1; CDR3: CASSVAETSGSSYNEQFF; DNA: TGTGCCAGCAGCGTAGCTGAAACTAGCGGGAGCTCCTACAATGAGCAGTTCTTC
D: NA; V: TRBV29-1; size: NA; J: TRBJ2-7; CDR3: CSVEEEGRREQYF; DNA: TGCAGCGTTGAAGAGGAGGGGCGGCGCGAGCAGTACTTC
D: TRBD1; V: TRBV7-2; size: NA; J: TRBJ2-3; CDR3: CASSLVVGTGGTDTQYF; DNA: TGTGCCAGCAGCTTAGTTGTCGGGACAGGGGGCACAGATACGCAGTATTTT
D: NA; V: TRBV11-2; size: once; J: TRBJ2-5; CDR3: CASSLGQRETQYF; DNA: TGTGCCAGCAGCTTAGGACAGAGAGAGACCCAGTACTTC
D: TRBD1; V: TRBV27; size: NA; J: TRBJ2-7; CDR3: CASREDRNSYEQYF; DNA: TGTGCCAGCAGAGAGGACAGGAACTCCTACGAGCAGTACTTC
D: NA; V: TRBV6-1; size: NA; J: TRBJ2-1; CDR3: CASTVGHGLYNEQFF; DNA: TGTGCCAGCACCGTGGGACATGGACTATACAATGAGCAGTTCTTC
D: TRBD1; V: TRBV4-2; size: once; J: TRBJ1-2; CDR3: CASSEAGTGDGYTF; DNA: TGTGCCAGCAGCGAAGCCGGGACAGGGGATGGCTACACCTTC
D: NA; V: TRBV5-1; size: NA; J: TRBJ2-2; CDR3: CASSLSGEPNTGELFF; DNA: TGCGCCAGCAGCTTGTCTGGGGAGCCGAACACCGGGGAGCTGTTTTTT
D: TRBD1; V: TRBV28; size: NA; J: TRBJ2-4; CDR3: CASTSQPGQGKNIQYF; DNA: TGTGCCAGCACTTCACAACCGGGACAGGGGAAAAACATTCAGTACTTC
D: TRBD2; V: TRBV5-1; size: NA; J: TRBJ2-7; CDR3: CASSLFPSGGSYEQYF; DNA: TGCGCCAGCAGCTTGTTTCCTAGCGGGGGCTCCTACGAGCAGTACTTC
D: TRBD2; V: TRBV19; size: NA; J: TRBJ2-7; CDR3: CASRDGRGPYEQYF; DNA: TGTGCCAGTAGAGACGGGAGGGGCCCCTACGAGCAGTACTTC
D: NA; V: TRBV28; size: NA; J: TRBJ1-2; CDR3: CASSLLGSMGDYGYTF; DNA: TGTGCCAGCAGTTTATTGGGATCCATGGGGGACTATGGCTACACCTTC
D: TRBD1; V: TRBV28; size: NA; J: TRBJ1-1; CDR3: CASSLSGQGNTEAFF; DNA: TGTGCCAGCAGCCTCTCGGGACAGGGGAACACTGAAGCTTTCTTT
D: NA; V: TRBV5-4; size: NA; J: TRBJ1-2; CDR3: CASSRPPANYGYTF; DNA: TGTGCCAGCAGTCGACCCCCAGCTAACTATGGCTACACCTTC
D: NA; V: TRBV6-1; size: NA; J: TRBJ2-7; CDR3: CASHDTPYEQYF; DNA: TGTGCCAGCCATGACACCCCCTACGAGCAGTACTTC
D: NA; V: TRBV6-7; size: NA; J: TRBJ1-4; CDR3: CASNGLGFEKLFF; DNA: TGTGCCAGCAACGGTTTGGGGTTTGAAAAACTGTTTTTT
D: NA; V: TRBV5-1; size: NA; J: TRBJ1-2; CDR3: CASHLGGTNYGYTF; DNA: TGCGCCAGCCACTTGGGGGGGACCAACTATGGCTACACCTTC
D: TRBD1; V: TRBV30; size: NA; J: TRBJ1-4; CDR3: CAWVGQGGEKLFF; DNA: TGTGCCTGGGTGGGACAGGGTGGTGAAAAACTGTTTTTT
D: TRBD1; V: TRBV5-6; size: NA; J: TRBJ2-4; CDR3: CASSMGQDNRIQYF; DNA: TGTGCCAGCAGCATGGGACAGGATAATCGCATTCAGTACTTC
D: TRBD1; V: TRBV30; size: once; J: TRBJ1-5; CDR3: CAWSKGDRGETLGSNQPQHF; DNA: TGTGCCTGGAGTAAGGGAGACAGGGGAGAAACACTTGGTAGCAATCAGCCCCAGCATTTT
D: NA; V: TRBV6-5; size: NA; J: TRBJ2-5; CDR3: CASSPGLQETQYF; DNA: TGTGCCAGCAGTCCAGGTCTCCAAGAGACCCAGTACTTC
D: TRBD1; V: TRBV19; size: NA; J: TRBJ1-1; CDR3: CASRFGQGNTEAFF; DNA: TGTGCCAGTAGGTTCGGACAGGGGAACACTGAAGCTTTCTTT
D: TRBD2; V: TRBV9; size: NA; J: TRBJ2-7; CDR3: CASSAGSGKVQEQYF; DNA: TGTGCCAGCAGCGCCGGTAGCGGGAAGGTCCAAGAGCAGTACTTC
D: NA; V: TRBV2; size: NA; J: TRBJ1-2; CDR3: CASSDGRYGYTF; DNA: TGTGCCAGCAGCGACGGGAGATATGGCTACACCTTC
D: TRBD2; V: TRBV9; size: NA; J: TRBJ2-1; CDR3: CASSVLAGLYNEQFF; DNA: TGTGCCAGCAGCGTCTTAGCGGGACTCTACAATGAGCAGTTCTTC
D: TRBD2; V: TRBV19; size: NA; J: TRBJ2-7; CDR3: CASSIVGTTDEQYF; DNA: TGTGCCAGTAGTATAGTTGGGACTACGGACGAGCAGTACTTC
D: TRBD2; V: TRBV5-1; size: NA; J: TRBJ2-3; CDR3: CASSLPSSGPTDTQYF; DNA: TGCGCCAGCAGCCTACCCTCTAGCGGCCCCACAGATACGCAGTATTTT
D: TRBD2; V: TRBV27; size: NA; J: TRBJ2-3; CDR3: CASSLSGLAGVRRTDTQYF; DNA: TGTGCCAGCAGTTTATCAGGACTAGCGGGAGTCAGGAGGACAGATACGCAGTATTTT
D: NA; V: TRBV30; size: NA; J: TRBJ1-5; CDR3: CAWSRDHKSQHF; DNA: TGTGCCTGGAGTAGGGACCACAAATCTCAGCATTTT
D: TRBD1; V: TRBV5-5; size: NA; J: TRBJ1-2; CDR3: CASSLLVQGSYGYTF; DNA: TGTGCCAGCAGCCTTCTTGTACAGGGGAGCTATGGCTACACCTTC
D: NA; V: TRBV7-2; size: NA; J: TRBJ2-3; CDR3: CASSAMGGQSDTQYF; DNA: TGTGCCAGCAGCGCCATGGGGGGGCAGTCAGATACGCAGTATTTT
D: NA; V: TRBV19; size: NA; J: TRBJ2-5; CDR3: CASTFRGGQETQYF; DNA: TGTGCCAGTACCTTCAGGGGAGGACAAGAGACCCAGTACTTC
D: NA; V: TRBV7-2; size: NA; J: TRBJ2-1; CDR3: CASSLVGLNNEQFF; DNA: TGTGCCAGCAGCTTGGTAGGACTCAACAATGAGCAGTTCTTC
D: TRBD1; V: TRBV7-2; size: NA; J: TRBJ2-7; CDR3: CASSSYRGPGYEQYF; DNA: TGTGCCAGCAGCTCGTACAGGGGGCCGGGCTACGAGCAGTACTTC
D: NA; V: TRBV7-9; size: once; J: TRBJ2-1; CDR3: CASSPGPLYNEQFF; DNA: TGTGCCAGCAGCCCAGGGCCCTTATACAATGAGCAGTTCTTC
D: NA; V: TRBV2; size: NA; J: TRBJ2-5; CDR3: CASRGETQYF; DNA: TGTGCCAGCAGAGGGGAGACCCAGTACTTC
D: TRBD1; V: TRBV5-1; size: NA; J: TRBJ1-2; CDR3: CASSVNRDRGGYTF; DNA: TGCGCCAGCAGCGTAAACCGGGACAGGGGTGGCTACACCTTC
D: TRBD1; V: TRBV11-2; size: NA; J: TRBJ2-7; CDR3: CASSQWDRGSYEQYF; DNA: TGTGCCAGCAGCCAGTGGGACAGGGGGTCCTACGAGCAGTACTTC
D: TRBD1; V: TRBV19; size: NA; J: TRBJ2-3; CDR3: CASSWDRGFPDTQYF; DNA: TGTGCCAGTAGTTGGGACAGGGGGTTTCCGGATACGCAGTATTTT
D: NA; V: TRBV6-1; size: NA; J: TRBJ2-4; CDR3: CASSGVNIQYF; DNA: TGTGCCAGCAGTGGAGTAAACATTCAGTACTTC
D: NA; V: TRBV5-4; size: NA; J: TRBJ1-3; CDR3: CASSQDRSSGNTIYF; DNA: TGTGCCAGCAGCCAGGACAGAAGCTCTGGAAACACCATATATTTT
D: NA; V: TRBV30; size: NA; J: TRBJ2-1; CDR3: CAWSVQGRDEQFF; DNA: TGTGCCTGGAGTGTACAGGGTCGGGATGAGCAGTTCTTC
D: TRBD2; V: TRBV11-2; size: NA; J: TRBJ2-2; CDR3: CASSLLKPSGVTGELFF; DNA: TGTGCCAGCAGCCTCCTTAAGCCCAGCGGGGTCACCGGGGAGCTGTTTTTT